The entry below describes one T cell receptor (beta chain). The antigen is unknown. Profiled with immunoSEQ multiplex PCR; TCRdb holds only in-frame clones, not every one. The table records 350,000 or so clones, 70% to 90% of them present only once. The data derive from a study of cytomegalovirus exposure and HLA in healthy donors. Looking at the study overall: It was reported in a later analysis that the same platform had been used for the 120 validation repertoires as for the 666 first-cohort repertoires. Study-level findings and limits: The majority of TCR sequences were rare, yet some public TCRs appeared in many donors. A later analysis found first-cohort TCR clusters tended to co-occur in the 110 or so validation repertoires.

The sample was PBMCs. This receptor was identified in a woman aged 18-29 years in good health and CMV-seronegative.

The CDR3 DNA is TGTGCCAGCAGTGAAGAGTTAGGACTAGGGGGCACAGATACGCAGTATTTT. It translates to CASSEELGLGGTDTQYF. The chain links TRBV2 to TRBJ2-3; 7 bases agree with TRBD2. Germline trimming cut 1 base from V and 1 base from J; bases unmatched to any gene: 8. This CDR3 comprises 17 residues. Germline CDR1 SNHLY, CDR2 FYNNEI.